The clone carrying this T cell receptor beta chain appeared many times. Its specificity is not known. The data are from a study of CD8 T cells in ankylosing spondylitis. Study-wide results and caveats: Prior work had noted some motif variants in reactive arthritis blood and synovial fluid.

This CDR3 contains 16 residues. The germline V gene has CDR1 DFQATT and CDR2 SNEGSKA (reference sequence). V was pared by 6 bases and J by 0 bases, with 8 bases of the junction left unmatched. Quantitative 5'-RACE with molecular barcodes produced the TCR beta libraries. Each CDR3 protein gets one entry after TCRdb re-called the 5' RACE reads with MiXCR. The table lists more than 200,000 distinct CDR3 sequences, 20% to 30% of them singletons, with approximately 0.61% in the top ten. V gene TRBV20-1 combines with J gene TRBJ2-6; the match to TRBD2 covers 7 bases. This TCR derives from a male donor with ankylosing spondylitis or in good health (not recorded which). What was sequenced was blood, either unsorted or a sorted T cell fraction (not recorded which). The CDR3 loop reads CSAASGTYSGANVLTF. The CDR3 DNA is TGCAGTGCCGCAAGCGGGACTTACTCTGGGGCCAACGTCCTGACTTTC.